The 5 T cell receptor beta chains given below trace back to one sample, sequenced in a study of response to subunit inactivated influenza vaccine. TCRdb re-called the RT-PCR reads with MiXCR, one entry per CDR3 protein. The sample holds over 400,000 distinct CDR3 sequences, 10% to 15% seen once. Sequenced here: PBMCs from blood, sampled more than 35 days after vaccination. The receptor source for this set is a man aged 45-65 years who received an inactivated influenza vaccine.

This clonotype was recorded many times. The V gene is TRBV27, the J gene TRBJ1-2; D may be TRBD1 (6 bases). This CDR3 has 14 amino acids. Germline values: CDR1 MNHEY, CDR2 SMNVEV (reference sequence). V was shortened by 6 bases and J by 3 bases, with 14 bases between the two germline ends. The CDR3 here is CASSRRQEDYGYTF. The CDR3 nucleotides read TGTGCCAGCAGCAGAAGACAGGAAGACTATGGCTACACCTTC.

V usage is TRBV7-9 and J usage is TRBJ1-3; maybe TRBD1 (5 bases). The V and J ends lost 4 bases and 0 bases respectively, with 16 bases between them. The germline CDR1 and CDR2 sequences are SEHNR and FQNEAQ (reference sequence). This CDR3 has 17 amino acids. The CDR3 here is CASSSPPGTFSGNTIYF. The CDR3 DNA reads TGTGCCAGCAGCTCCCCTCCCGGGACGTTCTCTGGAAACACCATATATTTT.

The chain uses TRBV29-1 and TRBJ2-3; D gene unclear. Trimming stripped 3 bases from V and 3 bases from J, with 16 bases between. Germline V CDR1 and CDR2: SQVTM, ANQGSEA. This CDR3 comprises 15 residues. CDR3 in DNA: TGCAGCGTTGATCTACACAGCCTTAAAACAGATACGCAGTATTTT. As protein: CSVDLHSLKTDTQYF.

V and J are TRBV24-1 and TRBJ2-3, with TRBD1 matching 10 bases. V dropped 3 bases and J dropped 3; count of bases not matched to a gene: 14. CDR3 length: 19 amino acids. Germline values: CDR1 KGHDR, CDR2 SFDVKD. The CDR3 DNA follows: TGTGCCACCAGTGATGGGACAGGGGATGTCGGAAAACGTACAGATACGCAGTATTTT. Translated: CATSDGTGDVGKRTDTQYF.

CDR3 in DNA: TGCAGTGCTAGAGATAGGGCTAGCGGGAGTTCGGGCTACAATGAGCAGTTCTTC. Amino acid sequence: CSARDRASGSSGYNEQFF. This chain connects TRBV20-1 to TRBJ2-1; 10 bases map to TRBD2. The J segment lost 3 bases and the V segment lost 0 bases, leaving 11 bases of the junction unmatched. The germline gives CDR1 DFQATT, CDR2 SNEGSKA (reference sequence). This CDR3 spans 18 amino acids.